This T cell receptor (beta chain) originates from a study of Ad26.COV2.S vaccination and SARS-CoV-2 variants. TCRdb keeps only in-frame clones here, not all; method: immunoSEQ multiplex PCR. The table records 350,000 to 500,000 clones, around nine tenths of them present only once. Per germline, CDR1 SGHRS and CDR2 YFSETQ. Trimming removed 4 bases from V and 2 bases from J, with 13 bases in between. The length of the CDR3 is 14 residues. Documented treatment: about 20 received Ad26.COV2.S at low or high dose, single or two shots; 5 received placebo; per-sample allocation not given. Repertoires come from day 63 after the first vaccine or placebo injection.

The source is a person between 18 and 65 years old who received the Ad26.COV2.S COVID-19 vaccine or a placebo. This specimen was peripheral blood, taken in a trial of Ad26.COV2.S vaccine versus placebo. The V and J genes are TRBV5-1 and TRBJ2-7, with D possibly TRBD2 on 6 matching bases. The CDR3 spells CASSPVPGAYEQYF. Here the CDR3 DNA reads TGCGCCAGCAGCCCCGTACCGGGGGCCTACGAGCAGTACTTC.